This T cell receptor (beta chain) derives from a study of blood T cell repertoires in COVID-19. Study at large: Some COVID-19 samples were acute and others convalescent; all came from the United States, Italy and Spain. Sources were T cells, B-cell-depleted T cells, or PBMCs; the material itself was cDNA or gDNA.

In the authors' workflow: Reference gene primer amplification in the assay estimated nucleated cell counts. The table came from immunoSEQ multiplex PCR; TCRdb's copy has only in-frame clones and leaves some out. D and trimming come from the DNA, and the V and J calls and clone size come from that table. Of some 46,000 clones listed, around 87% were seen once; the top ten hold about 4.7%. The CDR3 is made up of 15 amino acids. Trimming took off 5 bases at V and 3 bases at J, with 12 bases between the two ends. Germline CDR1 and CDR2: KGHDR and SFDVKD. The sequenced sample consisted of peripheral blood. The source is a human donor in a cohort sampled during active COVID-19. The V and J genes are TRBV24-1 and TRBJ2-2, with a weak D call TRBD2 (5 bases). The CDR3 loop reads CATSGGLLDTGELFF. Here the CDR3 DNA reads TGTGCCACCAGTGGCGGGCTCCTGGACACCGGGGAGCTGTTTTTT.